These 16 T cell receptor beta chains came from one sample sequenced in a study of pediatric ulcerative colitis. Here immunoSEQ multiplex PCR was the method, and the copy in TCRdb shows in-frame clones only, minus some. The profile shows about 22,000 clones, about 71% of them singletons. Rectal tissue came from one to two pinch biopsies taken at colonoscopy. The sample consisted of gut tissue. The receptors were sampled from a boy between 5 and 17 years old with severe ulcerative colitis.

This rearrangement joins TRBV19 to TRBJ1-2; D perhaps matches TRBD1 (5 bases). Trimming cost V 6 bases and J 4 bases, with 12 bases left between them. From germline, CDR1 is LNHDA and CDR2 SQIVND (reference sequence). CDR3 size: 13 residues. CDR3 protein: CASSRQWSYGYTF. The CDR3 DNA follows: TGTGCCAGTAGCCGACAGTGGTCCTATGGCTACACCTTC.

The chain is built from TRBV7-2 and TRBJ2-1; D is possibly TRBD1 or TRBD2 (5 bases each). Germline-derived CDR1 and CDR2 are SGHTA and FQGNSA. This CDR3 comprises 10 residues. Trimming cost V 6 bases and J 8 bases, with 5 bases left between them. CDR3: CASRGDEQFF. The CDR3 coding sequence is TGTGCCAGCAGGGGGGATGAGCAGTTCTTC.

This CDR3 reads CASQRTSGYNEQFF. Written as DNA, the CDR3 is TGTGCCAGCCAACGGACTAGCGGTTACAATGAGCAGTTCTTC. V usage is TRBV9 and J usage is TRBJ2-1; TRBD2 agrees at 10 bases. Germline CDR1 SGDLS, CDR2 YYNGEE. V shed 7 bases and J 4 bases; nucleotides not matched to a gene: 5. The CDR3 is made up of 14 amino acids.

The chain has TRBV19 and TRBJ2-7; 7 bases line up with TRBD1. Trimming cost V 8 bases and J 2 bases; bases outside gene matches: 9. Germline V lookup: CDR1 LNHDA, CDR2 SQIVND (reference sequence). The length of the CDR3 is 14 residues. CDR3 region: CASLRTGITYEQYF. Written as DNA, the CDR3 is TGTGCCAGTCTTCGGACAGGTATTACCTACGAGCAGTACTTC.

V gene TRBV2 combines with J gene TRBJ1-2, with D maybe TRBD1 (5 bases). V lost 8 bases, J lost 7 bases, and 23 bases lay in between. The CDR3 runs to 15 residues. Germline assignment: CDR1 SNHLY and CDR2 FYNNEI. Here the CDR3 reads CASRPGYTGSVGYTF. The CDR3 DNA reads as TGTGCCAGCCGACCCGGATACACAGGTTCGGTTGGCTACACCTTC.

The chain couples TRBV30 to TRBJ1-6; tentative D call: TRBD1 (5 bases). Germline V lookup: CDR1 GTSNPN, CDR2 SVGIG (reference sequence). V dropped 8 bases and J dropped 0 bases, with 17 bases sitting between them. The CDR3 has 16 amino acids. CDR3: CANRGETSSYNSPLHF. CDR3 nucleotide sequence: TGTGCCAACCGGGGGGAGACGAGCTCCTATAATTCACCCCTCCACTTT.

This chain connects TRBV19 to TRBJ1-5; D perhaps matches TRBD1 (5 bases). V gave up 7 bases and J gave up 1 base, with 17 bases separating them. Germline V gene sequence: CDR1 LNHDA, CDR2 SQIVND (reference sequence). This CDR3 is 16 amino acids long. As DNA, the CDR3 is TGTGCCAGTATGAAGGGGTTCGGAATCAGCAATCAGCCCCAGCATTTT. This gives the protein CASMKGFGISNQPQHF. Variable domain in full (rest from reference TRBV19 and TRBJ1-5): DGGITQSPKYLFRKEGQNVTLSCEQNLNHDAMYWYRQDPGQGLRLIYYSQIVNDFQKGDIAEGYSVSREKKESFPLTVTSAQKNPTAFYLCASMKGFGISNQPQHFGDGTRLSIL.

The chain is built from TRBV5-1 and TRBJ1-4; TRBD1 is a possible D gene (5 bases). V shed 2 bases and J shed 7 bases, with 6 bases lying between them. This CDR3 has 12 amino acids. CDR1 and CDR2 from the germline V gene are SGHRS and YFSETQ. CDR3 DNA: TGCGCCAGCAGCTTTGGGGGTGAAAAACTGTTTTTT. This translates into CASSFGGEKLFF.

This CDR3 reads CAWSPALNSPLHF. DNA for the CDR3: TGTGCCTGGAGTCCGGCTCTTAATTCACCCCTCCACTTT. The V call is TRBV30, the J call TRBJ1-6; no firm D call. This CDR3 is 13 amino acids long. Trimming pared 2 bases from V and 6 bases from J, leaving 8 bases between. CDR1 GTSNPN and CDR2 SVGIG come from the germline V gene (reference sequence).

This clone is a singleton in its sample. The J gene is TRBJ2-2, the V gene TRBV10-1; 12 bases are a match to TRBD1. From germline, CDR1 is WNHNN and CDR2 SYGVQD (reference sequence). The CDR3 is 16 amino acids. The V and J ends lost 9 bases and 0 bases, in that order; junction bases with no gene match: 5. In nucleotides, the CDR3 is TGCGCCAGGGGACAGGGGGCTTATGCGAACACCGGGGAGCTGTTTTTT. The encoded protein is CARGQGAYANTGELFF.

The V gene is TRBV2, the J gene TRBJ2-2; possible D gene TRBD1, 6 bases. The germline V and J ends were trimmed by 8 bases and 0 bases, with 10 bases remaining between them. Germline V gene lookup returns CDR1 SNHLY and CDR2 FYNNEI. The CDR3 is 14 amino acids. The CDR3 nucleotides are TGTGCCAGCGGGGGCAATTCGAACACCGGGGAGCTGTTTTTT. Its translation is CASGGNSNTGELFF.

CDR3 sequence: CATSRERTPSYEQYF. The CDR3 DNA reads TGTGCCACCAGCAGAGAAAGGACACCATCTTACGAGCAGTACTTC. V is TRBV15 and J is TRBJ2-7; D might be TRBD1 (5 bases). The CDR3 contains 15 residues. Germline-derived CDR1 and CDR2 are LNHNV and YYDKDF (reference sequence). Deletions cut 0 bases from V and 4 bases from J, with 13 bases between.

The rearrangement uses TRBV7-9 and TRBJ2-7, with D perhaps given as TRBD1 or TRBD2 (5 bases each). CDR3 length: 13 amino acids. Per the germline V gene, CDR1 is SEHNR and CDR2 is FQNEAQ (reference sequence). Trimming stripped 5 bases from V and 3 bases from J, with 11 bases between. The CDR3 DNA reads TGTGCCAGCAGCGAGGGACGGTACTACGAGCAGTACTTC. It specifies CASSEGRYYEQYF.

The V and J genes are TRBV10-2 and TRBJ2-3; 8 nucleotides agree with TRBD1. In germline, CDR1 is WSHSY, CDR2 SAAADI. Unmatched junction bases numbered 3, after V lost 5 bases and J lost 2 bases. This CDR3 comprises 14 residues. The CDR3, as DNA: TGCGCCAGCAGTTGGACAGGGACCACAGATACGCAGTATTTT. Translated: CASSWTGTTDTQYF.

This chain joins TRBV6-5 and TRBJ2-1; D remains ambiguous. With 2 bases removed from V and 5 bases from J, the gap between germline ends came to 7 bases. The CDR3 loop spans 13 amino acids. Germline V gene sequence: CDR1 MNHEY, CDR2 SVGAGI. CDR3 region: CASSYGGNNEQFF. Here the CDR3 DNA reads TGTGCCAGCAGTTACGGTGGGAACAATGAGCAGTTCTTC.

This clone was seen a handful of times. The chain couples TRBV30 to TRBJ1-2; TRBD1 is a possible D gene (5 bases). V lost 0 bases to trimming and J lost 4 bases, with 9 bases between them. Germline V gene lookup returns CDR1 GTSNPN and CDR2 SVGIG (reference sequence). The CDR3 runs to 13 residues. This CDR3 is CAWSVTQGYGYTF. CDR3 nucleotides: TGTGCCTGGAGTGTAACGCAGGGCTATGGCTACACCTTC.